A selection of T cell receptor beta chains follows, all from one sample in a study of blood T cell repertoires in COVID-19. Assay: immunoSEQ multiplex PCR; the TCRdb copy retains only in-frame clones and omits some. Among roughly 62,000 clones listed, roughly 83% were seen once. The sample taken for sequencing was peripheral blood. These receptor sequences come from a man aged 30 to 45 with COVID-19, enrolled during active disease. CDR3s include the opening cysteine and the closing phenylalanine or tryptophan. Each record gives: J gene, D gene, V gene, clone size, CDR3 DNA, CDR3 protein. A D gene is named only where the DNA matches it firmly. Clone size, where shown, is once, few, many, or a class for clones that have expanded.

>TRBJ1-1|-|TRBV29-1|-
TGCAGCGTCAGATCTCGGGAGGCGATGACTGAAGCTTTCTTT
CSVRSREAMTEAFF
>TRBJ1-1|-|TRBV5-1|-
TGCGCCAGCAGCTTGGAGGGACAAATGAACACTGAAGCTTTCTTT
CASSLEGQMNTEAFF
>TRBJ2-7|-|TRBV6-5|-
TGTGCCAGCAGTTACTTGGGGGGACACGAGCAGTACTTC
CASSYLGGHEQYF
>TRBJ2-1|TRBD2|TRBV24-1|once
TGTGCCACCAGTGATTTGCCTATAACTAGCGGGGCCTACAATGAGCAGTTCTTC
CATSDLPITSGAYNEQFF
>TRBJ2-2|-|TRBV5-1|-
TGCGCCAGCAGCTTGGACTCGACTATGAACACCGGGGAGCTGTTTTTT
CASSLDSTMNTGELFF
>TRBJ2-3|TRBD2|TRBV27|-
TGTGCCAGCACCATTAGCGGGAGAAGTACAGATACGCAGTATTTT
CASTISGRSTDTQYF
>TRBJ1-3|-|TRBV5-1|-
TGCGCCAGCAGGGAGGGCCTCACTCCTGGAAACACCATATATTTT
CASREGLTPGNTIYF
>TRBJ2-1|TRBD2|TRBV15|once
TGTGCCACCAGCAGAGCCCGACTAGCGGGAGCTGAGCAGTTCTTC
CATSRARLAGAEQFF
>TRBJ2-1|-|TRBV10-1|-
TGCGCCAGCAGTGAGTCGGTCGGAGACCCGAATGAGCAGTTCTTC
CASSESVGDPNEQFF
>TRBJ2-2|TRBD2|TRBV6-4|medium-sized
TGTGCCAGCAGTAGCGGGAGCACCGGGGAGCTGTTTTTT
CASSSGSTGELFF
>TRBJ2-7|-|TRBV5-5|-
TGTGCCAGCAGCCGGGACTTTGCTTACGAGCAGTACTTC
CASSRDFAYEQYF
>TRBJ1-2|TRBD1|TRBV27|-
TGTGCCAGCAGTTTATCGACAGGGAACTATGGCTACACCTTC
CASSLSTGNYGYTF
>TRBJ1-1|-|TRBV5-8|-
TGTGCCAGCAGCTTGGAGCTGGCTGAAGCTTTCTTT
CASSLELAEAFF
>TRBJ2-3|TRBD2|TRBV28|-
TGTGCCAGCAGGCGAACTAGCGGCAGAGTCCATACGCAGTATTTT
CASRRTSGRVHTQYF
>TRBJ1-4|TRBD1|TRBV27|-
TGTGCCAGCACTTCCCGACAGGGGAGACATGAAAAACTGTTTTTT
CASTSRQGRHEKLFF
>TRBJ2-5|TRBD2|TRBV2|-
TGTGCCAGCAGTGAAGCGCCCGGGACTAGCGGGAGGGCCCTCGGGGAGACCCAGTACTTC
CASSEAPGTSGRALGETQYF
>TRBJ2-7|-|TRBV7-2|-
TGTGCCAGCAGCTCTACAGAAACCTACGAGCAGTACTTC
CASSSTETYEQYF
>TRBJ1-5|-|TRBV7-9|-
TGTGCCAGCAGCCTAGGTAATAGCAATCAGCCCCAGCATTTT
CASSLGNSNQPQHF
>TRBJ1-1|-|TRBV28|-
TGTGCCAGCAGTCCGCCCGGGAGGACTGAAGCTTTCTTT
CASSPPGRTEAFF
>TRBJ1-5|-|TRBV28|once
TGTGCCAGCAGTTTACTGGGCAGGGGTGGCAATCAGCCCCAGCATTTT
CASSLLGRGGNQPQHF
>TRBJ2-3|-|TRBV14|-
TGTGCCAGCAGCCTCAGTCGGGGTCTATCGTATTTT
CASSLSRGLSYF
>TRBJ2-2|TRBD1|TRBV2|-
TGTGCCAGCCGCCCGGCGGGACAGGGTGGAACCGGGGAGCTGTTTTTT
CASRPAGQGGTGELFF
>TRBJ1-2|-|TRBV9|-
TGTGCCAGCAGTAATCCGGGATATTACTATGGCTACACCTTC
CASSNPGYYYGYTF
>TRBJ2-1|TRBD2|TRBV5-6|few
TGTGCCAGCAGCTTGGACTTAACTGGGGGAGGGGTGGACAATGAGCAGTTCTTC
CASSLDLTGGGVDNEQFF
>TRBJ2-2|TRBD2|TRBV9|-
TGTGCCAGCAGCGTAGGGGGGGGCACCGGGGAGCTGTTTTTT
CASSVGGGTGELFF
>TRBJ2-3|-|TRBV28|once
TGTGCCAGCAGTATAGGAGGGCCAGATACGCAGTATTTT
CASSIGGPDTQYF
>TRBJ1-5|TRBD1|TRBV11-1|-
TGTGCCAGCAGCACGGGACAGGGGATGGATCAGCCCCAGCATTTT
CASSTGQGMDQPQHF
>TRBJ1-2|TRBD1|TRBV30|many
TGTGCCTGGAGTACGACAGGGGCCTATGGCTACACCTTC
CAWSTTGAYGYTF
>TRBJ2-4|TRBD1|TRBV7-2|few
TGTGCCAGCAGCCAGCGGACAGGAGCGGAAAACATTCAGTACTTC
CASSQRTGAENIQYF
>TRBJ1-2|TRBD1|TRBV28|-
TGTGCCAGCAGCCTCAGAGGGGGCCCGAACGGTGGCTACACCTTC
CASSLRGGPNGGYTF
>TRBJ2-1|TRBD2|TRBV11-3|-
TGTGCCAGCAGCTCGAGCGGGAGGAATGAGCAGTTCTTC
CASSSSGRNEQFF